These 27 T cell receptor beta chains were sequenced from one sample in a study of graft-versus-host responses after intestinal transplantation. Produced via immunoSEQ multiplex PCR; TCRdb's table is partial and in-frame only. Of about 130,000 clones in the sample, approximately 94% are singletons; the top ten hold roughly 0.17%. No antigen has been assigned to these receptors. The source was unstimulated CD4+ T cells sorted from spleen or lymph node cells, collected before intestinal transplant. The receptors shown here come from a human donor who received an intestinal transplant.

This chain uses TRBV7-9 with TRBJ2-7, with D tentatively TRBD1 or TRBD2 (5 bases each). The V end was cut by 5 bases, the J end by 5 bases, with 16 bases between. CDR3 length equals 14 residues. Germline V gene lookup returns CDR1 SEHNR and CDR2 FQNEAQ (reference sequence). CDR3 protein: CASSPGAGWDEQYF. The CDR3 DNA reads as TGTGCCAGCAGCCCCGGGGCAGGGTGGGACGAGCAGTACTTC.

V is TRBV7-6 and J is TRBJ2-7; TRBD2 is a possible D gene (5 bases). CDR1 and CDR2 from the germline V gene are SGHVS and FNYEAQ. V gave up 1 base and J gave up 0 bases, with 13 bases separating them. CDR3 length: 16 residues. CDR3 nucleotides: TGTGCCAGCAGCTTAGGGGCAGGAACTAGCTCCTACGAGCAGTACTTC. Translating gives CASSLGAGTSSYEQYF.

The J gene is TRBJ1-5, the V gene TRBV6-6; TRBD1 might be the D (5 bases). V dropped 8 bases and J dropped 1 base, with 9 bases sitting between them. This CDR3 is built from 13 residues. CDR1 is MNHNY, CDR2 SVGAGI, per germline (reference sequence). Written as DNA, the CDR3 is TGTGCCAGCCAGGGATCAAGCAATCAGCCCCAGCATTTT. Translating it yields CASQGSSNQPQHF.

This chain links TRBV19 with TRBJ1-4; D remains unclear. The V gene lost 8 bases and the J gene lost 3 bases, with 16 bases spanning the gap. The CDR3 extends over 15 amino acids. Looked up from germline, CDR1 is LNHDA and CDR2 is SQIVND (reference sequence). The CDR3 spells CASQNLGQSNEKLFF. CDR3 DNA: TGTGCCAGTCAAAATCTTGGGCAGTCTAATGAAAAACTGTTTTTT.

The J gene is TRBJ2-1, the V gene TRBV4-1, with D perhaps TRBD2 (6 bases). There are 17 residues in the CDR3. Germline V gene lookup returns CDR1 MGHRA and CDR2 YSYEKL. Trimming removed 3 bases from V and 5 bases from J, with 20 bases in between. CDR3 DNA: TGCGCCAGCAGCCATACCTTGGTCGGCGGGGACCACAATGAGCAGTTCTTC. This codes for CASSHTLVGGDHNEQFF.

The V call is TRBV6-1, the J call TRBJ1-1; D may be TRBD1 (6 bases). The CDR3 covers 18 residues. Trimming removed 3 bases from V and 3 bases from J, with 23 bases in between. Germline lookup yields CDR1 MNHNS and CDR2 SASEGT. The CDR3 DNA sequence: TGTGCCAGCAGTGAGTATATGGGCAGGGGTAGAATGGACACTGAAGCTTTCTTT. This codes for CASSEYMGRGRMDTEAFF.

This sequence joins TRBV9 and TRBJ2-2; a possible D gene is TRBD1 (5 bases). V lost 5 bases and J lost 2, with 10 bases in between. The V gene's germline CDR1 is SGDLS and CDR2 YYNGEE. The CDR3 runs 14 residues. Here the CDR3 DNA reads TGTGCCAGCAGTAGGGGCAGCAACACCGGGGAGCTGTTTTTT. It is translated as CASSRGSNTGELFF.

The chain employs TRBV5-1 and TRBJ1-6, with D hard to call. The V gene lost 0 bases and the J gene lost 2 bases, with 9 bases spanning the gap. The CDR3 sequence is 16 residues long. From germline, CDR1 is SGHRS and CDR2 YFSETQ. The CDR3 reads CASSLAGQTYNSPLHF. For the CDR3, the DNA is TGCGCCAGCAGCTTGGCCGGGCAGACCTATAATTCACCCCTCCACTTT.

The chain is built from TRBV6-5 and TRBJ1-2; D uncertain. CDR1 is MNHEY and CDR2 is SVGAGI in the germline V gene. The CDR3 spans 13 residues. The V end was cut by 5 bases, the J end by 4 bases, with 11 bases between. The CDR3 spells CASSKQGAYGYTF. CDR3 DNA: TGTGCCAGCAGTAAACAAGGCGCCTATGGCTACACCTTC.

This sequence joins TRBV12-1 and TRBJ2-3; TRBD1 is the table's D call and was not checked against the DNA. TRBV12-1 is a recognized pseudogene. CDR3 size: 14 residues. CDR3 residues: CASSDGPSTDTQYF. CDR3 nucleotides: TGTGCCAGCAGCGATGGCCCTAGCACAGATACGCAGTATTTT.

V is TRBV5-6 and J is TRBJ1-5; no reliable D call. The CDR3 extends over 13 amino acids. V was clipped by 1 base and J by 8 bases, with 10 bases between them. The germline V gene encodes CDR1 SGHDT and CDR2 YYEEEE. CDR3 amino acids: CASSLRRGEPQHF. The CDR3 DNA reads TGTGCCAGCAGCTTGCGGCGGGGAGAGCCCCAGCATTTT. The full variable domain, in which reference TRBV5-6 and TRBJ1-5 provide the parts outside the CDR3, is DAGVTQSPTHLIKTRGQQVTLRCSPKSGHDTVSWYQQALGQGPQFIFQYYEEEERQRGNFPDRFSGHQFPNYSSELNVNALLLGDSALYLCASSLRRGEPQHFGDGTRLSIL.

The CDR3 loop is CASSRGQTGSYNEQFF. CDR3 nucleotide sequence: TGCGCCAGCTCCCGGGGGCAAACAGGATCCTACAATGAGCAGTTCTTC. This chain connects TRBV5-1 to TRBJ2-1; tentatively, D is TRBD1 or TRBD2 (6 bases each). V lost 7 bases, J lost 1 base, and 18 bases lay in between. Germline V gene data show CDR1 as SGHRS and CDR2 as YFSETQ. The CDR3 contains 16 residues.

CDR3 loop: CASSWEYRSYNEQFF. The CDR3, as DNA: TGTGCCAGCAGTTGGGAATACCGCTCCTACAATGAGCAGTTCTTC. V gene TRBV27 combines with J gene TRBJ2-1, with D hard to call. The CDR3 has 15 residues. Trimming cost V 4 bases and J 0 bases, with 10 bases left between them. Looked up from germline, CDR1 is MNHEY and CDR2 is SMNVEV (reference sequence).

This clone appeared a single time. This chain joins TRBV9 and TRBJ1-1; D unclear. The CDR3 consists of 13 residues. Per the germline V gene, CDR1 is SGDLS and CDR2 is YYNGEE. V lost 3 bases and J lost 3, with 9 bases in between. CDR3 DNA: TGTGCCAGCAGCGCACGATCCGACACTGAAGCTTTCTTT. Translated: CASSARSDTEAFF.

Note on this clone: Other DNA sequences in the same sample also yield this CDR3. This sequence joins TRBV5-1 and TRBJ2-3; D remains ambiguous. Germline V lookup: CDR1 SGHRS, CDR2 YFSETQ. The CDR3 covers 13 residues. V lost 0 bases to trimming and J lost 2 bases, with 4 bases between them. The CDR3 DNA reads TGCGCCAGCAGCTTGGTTCCCACAGATACGCAGTATTTT. Protein product: CASSLVPTDTQYF.

The chain joins TRBV11-2 to TRBJ2-7; 8 positions match TRBD2. Germline V gene sequence: CDR1 SGHAT, CDR2 FQNNGV. CDR3 size: 15 residues. The junction had 8 bases not matched to a gene; V was cut back by 5 bases and J by 2 bases. The CDR3 sequence: CASSTSGGSTYEQYF. The CDR3 nucleotides read TGTGCCAGCAGCACAAGCGGGGGCTCGACCTACGAGCAGTACTTC. Complete variable domain (other parts from reference TRBV11-2 and TRBJ2-7): EAGVAQSPRYKIIEKRQSVAFWCNPISGHATLYWYQQILGQGPKLLIQFQNNGVVDDSQLPKDRFSAERLKGVDSTLKIQPAKLEDSAVYLCASSTSGGSTYEQYFGPGTRLTVT.

This chain links TRBV5-1 with TRBJ2-1; D is undetermined. From germline, CDR1 is SGHRS and CDR2 YFSETQ. Trimming stripped 2 bases from V and 5 bases from J, with 8 bases between. This CDR3 is built from 13 residues. In DNA, the CDR3 is TGCGCCAGCAGCTTATATCAGGACAATGAGCAGTTCTTC. This gives the protein CASSLYQDNEQFF.

This chain joins TRBV7-2 and TRBJ2-1; no firm D call. This CDR3 spans 12 amino acids. The V gene lost 2 bases and the J gene lost 4 bases, with 3 bases spanning the gap. Germline V gene lookup returns CDR1 SGHTA and CDR2 FQGNSA. The CDR3 here is CASSLRYNEQFF. In DNA, the CDR3 is TGTGCCAGCAGCTTAAGATACAATGAGCAGTTCTTC.

As DNA, the CDR3 is TGCGCCAGCAGTATAGAATACGGTGAAAAACTGTTTTTT. Residues: CASSIEYGEKLFF. This sequence joins TRBV5-1 and TRBJ1-4, with unresolved D. The CDR3 has 13 amino acids. Germline V gene sequence: CDR1 SGHRS, CDR2 YFSETQ. V was clipped by 5 bases and J by 7 bases, with 12 bases between them. Filled out from reference TRBV5-1 and TRBJ1-4, the complete variable domain reads KAGVTQTPRYLIKTRGQQVTLSCSPISGHRSVSWYQQTPGQGLQFLFEYFSETQRNKGNFPGRFSGRQFSNSRSEMNVSTLELGDSALYLCASSIEYGEKLFFGSGTQLSVL.

This chain joins TRBV12-5 and TRBJ1-1, with D possibly TRBD1 on 6 matching bases. V was shortened by 7 bases and J by 3 bases, with 12 bases between the two germline ends. The CDR3 totals 13 residues. CDR1 and CDR2 (germline): LGHNT, FRNRAP. In nucleotides, the CDR3 is TGTGCTAGTGCCCTAACAGGGTACACTGAAGCTTTCTTT. It codes for CASALTGYTEAFF. The full variable domain, its missing parts supplied by reference TRBV12-5 and TRBJ1-1, is DARVTQTPRHKVTEMGQEVTMRCQPILGHNTVFWYRQTMMQGLELLAYFRNRAPLDDSGMPKDRFSAEMPDATLATLKIQPSEPRDSAVYFCASALTGYTEAFFGQGTRLTVV.

The chain links TRBV11-2 to TRBJ1-6, with 7 bases aligning to TRBD1. The germline V gene encodes CDR1 SGHAT and CDR2 FQNNGV. V lost 5 bases to trimming and J lost 10 bases; unmatched junction nucleotides: 8. The CDR3 contains 14 residues. CDR3 sequence: CASSTDRVVSPLHF. In DNA, the CDR3 is TGTGCCAGCAGCACAGACAGGGTTGTGTCACCCCTCCACTTT.

The rearrangement links TRBV5-1 to TRBJ2-7; 7 nucleotides line up with TRBD1. The V segment lost 3 bases and the J segment 2 bases; nucleotides outside the gene matches: 8. The V gene's germline CDR1 is SGHRS and CDR2 YFSETQ. This CDR3 contains 15 residues. The CDR3 here is CASSYGQDRTYEQYF. The CDR3 region has the DNA TGCGCCAGCAGCTACGGACAGGATCGAACCTACGAGCAGTACTTC.

The genes are TRBV5-5 and TRBJ1-6; 8 bases align to TRBD1. Losses at the gene ends were 4 bases for V and 8 bases for J; bases not matched to a gene: 11. Germline lookup yields CDR1 SGHKS and CDR2 YYEKEE (reference sequence). The CDR3 extends over 16 amino acids. The CDR3, as DNA: TGTGCCAGCAGCCCTCTCGCGACAGGGGAGCATTCACCCCTCCACTTT. It specifies CASSPLATGEHSPLHF.

A remark on this clone: Other DNA sequences of this sample code for an identical CDR3. The chain links TRBV27 to TRBJ1-3; tentative D call: TRBD1 (6 bases). This CDR3 contains 16 residues. With 2 bases removed from V and 4 bases from J, the gap between germline ends came to 15 bases. Per germline, CDR1 MNHEY and CDR2 SMNVEV (reference sequence). The CDR3 nucleotides are TGTGCCAGCAGTTTAAATACAGGGTCCTCCGGAAACACCATATATTTT. It is translated as CASSLNTGSSGNTIYF.

The chain links TRBV25-1 to TRBJ1-5; no clear D. Trimming shortened V by 2 bases and J by 5 bases, and 4 bases separated the two germline ends. The CDR3 contains 12 residues. CDR1 is MGHDK, CDR2 SYGVNS, per germline. Here the CDR3 reads CASSEGYQPQHF. The DNA for the CDR3 is TGTGCCAGCAGTGAAGGTTATCAGCCCCAGCATTTT.

The DNA of the CDR3 is TGTGCCAGCAGCCAAGATCGGGGAGCGGGGGGAGGTACGCAGTATTTT. Encoded protein: CASSQDRGAGGGTQYF. The genes are TRBV4-2 and TRBJ2-3, with 9 nucleotides matching TRBD2. Germline assignment: CDR1 LGHNA and CDR2 YNFKEQ. V was pared by 0 bases and J by 8 bases, with 9 bases of the junction left unmatched. This CDR3 comprises 16 residues.

The rearrangement joins TRBV6-5 to TRBJ2-3; maybe TRBD2 (5 bases). From germline, CDR1 is MNHEY and CDR2 SVGAGI. Between the trimmed V and J ends, which lost 5 bases and 2 bases, there was a span of 14 bases. This CDR3 has 15 residues. The CDR3 here is CASSNREPATDTQYF. In DNA, the CDR3 is TGTGCCAGCAGTAACCGGGAACCAGCCACAGATACGCAGTATTTT.